The 27 T cell receptor beta chains below come from one sample, sequenced in a study of shared clonotypes between healthy human individuals. Method: immunoSEQ multiplex PCR; TCRdb's copy keeps in-frame clones and lacks some. The top ten hold 0.3% to 0.4% of the sample, which has 2 million to 2.5 million clones, less than 95% seen once. Source material: naive CD4+ T cells from PBMCs. Indicated subset: CD45RA+ positively selected. The receptors were sampled from a man aged 18 to 29 in good health. Some clones in this sample may be carry-over from other donors' samples.

V is TRBV5-4 and J is TRBJ2-5; no clear D. This CDR3 is 16 amino acids long. The V and J ends lost 0 bases and 7 bases respectively, with 19 bases between them. Germline-derived CDR1 and CDR2 are SGHNT and YYREEE (reference sequence). CDR3 sequence reads: CASSLAGTRPPGTQYF. The CDR3 region has the DNA TGTGCCAGCAGCTTGGCCGGTACCAGGCCACCGGGGACCCAGTACTTC.

V is TRBV27 and J is TRBJ1-1, with D perhaps TRBD1 (6 bases). This CDR3 comprises 18 residues. V was pared by 4 bases and J by 3 bases, with 24 bases between. The germline V gene has CDR1 MNHEY and CDR2 SMNVEV (reference sequence). The CDR3 sequence is CASSYSKRGVLSDTEAFF. The DNA for the CDR3 is TGTGCCAGCAGTTACTCAAAAAGGGGGGTGTTGTCTGACACTGAAGCTTTCTTT.

A remark on this clone: The sample carries other DNA sequences with the same CDR3. The V gene is TRBV15, the J gene TRBJ1-1; D is uncertain. CDR1 is LNHNV and CDR2 is YYDKDF in the germline V gene (reference sequence). This CDR3 region has 13 residues. Trimming shortened V by 3 bases and J by 1 base, and 6 bases separated the two germline ends. CDR3 sequence (DNA): TGTGCCACCAGCAGGCAAGGGAACACTGAAGCTTTCTTT. This codes for CATSRQGNTEAFF.

The chain is built from TRBV19 and TRBJ2-3, with 13 bases that match TRBD2. The germline CDR1 and CDR2 sequences are LNHDA and SQIVND (reference sequence). Germline trimming cut 5 bases from V and 2 bases from J; bases unmatched to any gene: 13. The CDR3 loop spans 19 amino acids. The DNA of the CDR3 is TGTGCCAGTAGTGTTGGACTAGCGGGAGCCACCCTGAACACAGATACGCAGTATTTT. Its protein is CASSVGLAGATLNTDTQYF.

About this clone itself: This specimen includes other DNA sequences encoding the same CDR3. This chain uses TRBV2 with TRBJ1-5; D might be TRBD1 (5 bases). Trimming removed 6 bases from V and 2 bases from J, with 8 bases in between. CDR1 and CDR2 (germline): SNHLY, FYNNEI. The CDR3 is 13 residues long. The CDR3 is CASRRGGNQPQHF. The DNA of the CDR3 is TGTGCCAGCAGGAGGGGTGGCAATCAGCCCCAGCATTTT.

V and J are TRBV10-3 and TRBJ1-5; D not certain. V was shortened by 0 bases and J by 1 base, with 10 bases between the two germline ends. The germline CDR1 and CDR2 sequences are ENHRY and SYGVKD. The CDR3 runs to 16 residues. CDR3 loop: CAISESPPGSNQPQHF. CDR3 coding DNA: TGTGCCATCAGTGAGTCGCCGCCGGGGAGCAATCAGCCCCAGCATTTT.

This chain joins TRBV2 and TRBJ2-7; TRBD1 matches 9 bases. This CDR3 is 14 amino acids long. J lost 0 bases, V lost 7 bases, and 4 bases had no gene match. CDR1 and CDR2 (germline): SNHLY, FYNNEI. The CDR3 bases are TGTGCCAGCATAGTGGGACAGGGCTCCTACGAGCAGTACTTC. Translating it yields CASIVGQGSYEQYF.

This chain links TRBV7-9 with TRBJ2-5; 7 bases agree with TRBD1. The CDR3 is 14 amino acids. From germline, CDR1 is SEHNR and CDR2 FQNEAQ (reference sequence). Germline trimming cut 5 bases from V and 5 bases from J; bases unmatched to any gene: 8. The CDR3 region is CASSIGQERETQYF. DNA of the CDR3: TGTGCCAGCAGCATTGGACAGGAGAGGGAGACCCAGTACTTC.

This sequence joins TRBV6-1 and TRBJ2-5; 9 bases agree with TRBD1. The CDR3 runs to 16 residues. From germline, CDR1 is MNHNS and CDR2 SASEGT. The V segment lost 4 bases and the J segment 5 bases; nucleotides outside the gene matches: 11. The CDR3 region is CASSVETGGSVETQYF. The CDR3 DNA reads as TGTGCCAGCAGTGTGGAGACAGGGGGGTCGGTGGAGACCCAGTACTTC.

The genes are TRBV7-3 and TRBJ2-7; D is unclear. The CDR3 has 14 amino acids. The germline V gene has CDR1 SGHTA and CDR2 FQGTGA. V was clipped by 5 bases and J by 0 bases, with 11 bases between them. The CDR3 loop reads CASSPWASSYEQYF. The CDR3 DNA follows: TGTGCCAGCAGCCCTTGGGCTAGCTCCTACGAGCAGTACTTC.

The rearrangement links TRBV18 to TRBJ2-1, with D tentatively TRBD1 (5 bases). The CDR3 is made up of 15 amino acids. Trimming cost V 0 bases and J 6 bases, with 12 bases left between them. The V gene's germline CDR1 is KGHSH and CDR2 LQKENI. The CDR3, as DNA: TGTGCCAGCTCACCACCGAAAACAGGCAGCAATGAGCAGTTCTTC. Translated, it gives CASSPPKTGSNEQFF.

This clone was found once. This chain connects TRBV18 to TRBJ1-1; D is undetermined. The germline V gene has CDR1 KGHSH and CDR2 LQKENI. Trimming stripped 3 bases from V and 3 bases from J, with 11 bases between. The CDR3 has 14 amino acids. The chain's CDR3 is CASSPSPRDTEAFF. CDR3 sequence (DNA): TGTGCCAGCTCACCTTCCCCCCGGGACACTGAAGCTTTCTTT.

V and J are TRBV9 and TRBJ1-1; possible D gene TRBD1, 6 bases. There are 17 residues in the CDR3. Germline CDR1 SGDLS, CDR2 YYNGEE. The V and J ends lost 3 bases and 1 base respectively, with 19 bases between them. CDR3 sequence reads: CASSAIFQGLANTEAFF. DNA for the CDR3: TGTGCCAGCAGCGCTATCTTCCAGGGGTTAGCGAACACTGAAGCTTTCTTT.

The CDR3 region is CASSLGAVESGRFPGQFF. In DNA, the CDR3 is TGTGCCAGCAGCTTGGGTGCGGTTGAGAGCGGGAGGTTTCCTGGGCAGTTCTTC. The chain has TRBV5-8 and TRBJ2-1; TRBD2 aligns across 9 bases. The CDR3 spans 18 residues. Per germline, CDR1 SGHTS and CDR2 YDEGEE. V shed 0 bases and J 12 bases; nucleotides not matched to a gene: 19.

The chain is built from TRBV28 and TRBJ2-1; 8 bases fit TRBD2. Germline values: CDR1 MDHEN, CDR2 SYDVKM. V shed 6 bases and J 6 bases; nucleotides not matched to a gene: 10. This CDR3 is built from 15 residues. The CDR3 DNA sequence: TGTGCCAGCAGCCCCGGGACTAGGGGAAGCAATGAGCAGTTCTTC. The encoded protein is CASSPGTRGSNEQFF. Full variable domain (missing parts from reference TRBV28 and TRBJ2-1): DVKVTQSSRYLVKRTGEKVFLECVQDMDHENMFWYRQDPGLGLRLIYFSYDVKMKEKGDIPEGYSVSREKKERFSLILESASTNQTSMYLCASSPGTRGSNEQFFGPGTRLTVL.

V and J are TRBV10-3 and TRBJ1-3; tentative D call: TRBD1 (5 bases). Deletions cut 0 bases from V and 4 bases from J, with 10 bases between. The length of the CDR3 is 15 residues. Germline CDR1 and CDR2: ENHRY and SYGVKD. The chain's CDR3 is CAISESGRQGNTIYF. The CDR3 bases are TGTGCCATCAGTGAGTCGGGACGCCAAGGAAACACCATATATTTT.

V is TRBV28 and J is TRBJ2-3; TRBD2 matches 11 bases. This CDR3 region has 18 residues. Trimming took 7 bases from V and 1 from J; bases not matched to a gene: 13. The germline V gene encodes CDR1 MDHEN and CDR2 SYDVKM. The DNA for the CDR3 is TGTGCCAGCAACCGGGATCTAATAGCGGGAGGGGGCACAGATACGCAGTATTTT. The encoded protein is CASNRDLIAGGGTDTQYF.

Concerning this clone itself: Other DNA sequences in the same sample also yield this CDR3. This chain links TRBV18 with TRBJ2-5; maybe TRBD1 (5 bases). Trimming took 2 bases from V and 2 from J, leaving 9 bases between them. The CDR3 is made up of 14 amino acids. Germline V gives CDR1 KGHSH, CDR2 LQKENI. CDR3 in DNA: TGTGCCAGCTCACCAATCCAGGGTCAAGAGACCCAGTACTTC. Translating it yields CASSPIQGQETQYF.

The chain has TRBV6-5 and TRBJ2-3, with D possibly TRBD2 on 5 matching bases. Trimming shortened V by 4 bases and J by 3 bases, and 11 bases separated the two germline ends. The germline gives CDR1 MNHEY, CDR2 SVGAGI. The CDR3 consists of 14 residues. CDR3 DNA: TGTGCCAGCAGTTCCAACTTAGCGACAGATACGCAGTATTTT. It is translated as CASSSNLATDTQYF.

The V and J genes are TRBV19 and TRBJ2-5; 11 nucleotides line up with TRBD2. Trimming took 7 bases from V and 5 from J; bases not matched to a gene: 18. The germline CDR1 and CDR2 sequences are LNHDA and SQIVND (reference sequence). The CDR3 runs 18 residues. Here the CDR3 reads CASIGLAGSPLARETQYF. CDR3 nucleotides: TGTGCCAGTATAGGACTAGCGGGCTCCCCATTAGCAAGGGAGACCCAGTACTTC.

The CDR3 nucleotides are TGTGCCAGCACCCCCCAGTATGCCCTAGCGGGCTACGAGCAGTACTTC. Encoded protein: CASTPQYALAGYEQYF. The V gene is TRBV27, the J gene TRBJ2-7; 8 bases fit TRBD2. Trimming removed 7 bases from V and 3 bases from J; junction bases left unmatched: 14. CDR1 MNHEY and CDR2 SMNVEV come from the germline V gene (reference sequence). The CDR3 runs to 16 residues.

The chain joins TRBV30 to TRBJ1-3; maybe TRBD1 (5 bases). Looked up from germline, CDR1 is GTSNPN and CDR2 is SVGIG (reference sequence). The CDR3 sequence is 15 residues long. Trimming shortened V by 3 bases and J by 2 bases, and 14 bases separated the two germline ends. The CDR3: CAWRRTWGTGNTIYF. The CDR3, as DNA: TGTGCCTGGAGACGGACTTGGGGCACTGGAAACACCATATATTTT. The entire variable domain, with the rest obtained from reference TRBV30 and TRBJ1-3, is as follows: SQTIHQWPATLVQPVGSPLSLECTVEGTSNPNLYWYRQAAGRGLQLLFYSVGIGQISSEVPQNLSASRPQDRQFILSSKKLLLSDSGFYLCAWRRTWGTGNTIYFGEGSWLTVV.

The chain is built from TRBV29-1 and TRBJ2-7; 7 bases align to TRBD1. The CDR3 is made up of 11 amino acids. Trimming at V came to 5 bases and at J to 3 bases, leaving 1 base not matched to a gene. In germline, CDR1 is SQVTM, CDR2 ANQGSEA. CDR3 region: CSVWTGYEQYF. The CDR3 nucleotides read TGCAGCGTTTGGACAGGCTACGAGCAGTACTTC.

The V call is TRBV29-1, the J call TRBJ2-5; TRBD1 matches at 9 bases. Germline loops: CDR1 SQVTM, CDR2 ANQGSEA. V shed 0 bases and J 2 bases; nucleotides not matched to a gene: 10. The CDR3 runs 17 residues. The CDR3 coding sequence is TGCAGCGTTGAAGATGTTGATCGAGGACAGGGGCAAGAGACCCAGTACTTC. It encodes CSVEDVDRGQGQETQYF.

The V and J genes are TRBV7-6 and TRBJ2-7; TRBD2 matches at 7 bases. CDR3 length: 16 residues. The V gene's germline CDR1 is SGHVS and CDR2 FNYEAQ. Germline trimming cut 1 base from V and 2 bases from J; bases unmatched to any gene: 8. CDR3 protein: CASSLGSSGDPYEQYF. The DNA for the CDR3 is TGTGCCAGCAGCTTAGGATCTAGCGGCGATCCCTACGAGCAGTACTTC. Filled out from reference TRBV7-6 and TRBJ2-7, the complete variable domain reads GAGVSQSPRYKVTKRGQDVALRCDPISGHVSLYWYRQALGQGPEFLTYFNYEAQQDKSGLPNDRFSAERPEGSISTLTIQRTEQRDSAMYRCASSLGSSGDPYEQYFGPGTRLTVT.

The chain employs TRBV19 and TRBJ2-2; D unresolved. The V gene lost 4 bases and the J gene lost 0 bases, with 9 bases spanning the gap. This CDR3 region has 15 residues. CDR1 and CDR2 (germline): LNHDA, SQIVND (reference sequence). The CDR3 coding sequence is TGTGCCAGTAGTAAAGTAGTTTCGAACACCGGGGAGCTGTTTTTT. Protein sequence: CASSKVVSNTGELFF.

As to this clone: The same CDR3 can be traced to other DNA sequences in this sample. The V call is TRBV5-1, the J call TRBJ2-7; tentatively, D is TRBD1 (5 bases). The CDR3 is made up of 14 amino acids. Germline V gene lookup returns CDR1 SGHRS and CDR2 YFSETQ. Between the trimmed V and J ends, which lost 0 bases and 5 bases, there was a span of 12 bases. The CDR3: CASSLEGPLDEQYF. Here the CDR3 DNA reads TGCGCCAGCAGCTTGGAGGGGCCCCTGGACGAGCAGTACTTC. The variable domain in full, completed from reference TRBV5-1 and TRBJ2-7, reads KAGVTQTPRYLIKTRGQQVTLSCSPISGHRSVSWYQQTPGQGLQFLFEYFSETQRNKGNFPGRFSGRQFSNSRSEMNVSTLELGDSALYLCASSLEGPLDEQYFGPGTRLTVT.